What follows describes a single T cell receptor beta chain. This clone was seen a handful of times. The antigen it recognizes is unknown. Base qualities are not provided; no much larger clone lies one nucleotide away. At diagnosis, peripheral blood, uninvolved tumor-adjacent lung and tumor were collected and stored as a combination of fresh-frozen and FFPE material. For TCR repertoire profiling, the blood samples were analyzed as peripheral blood mononuclear cells. These data come from a study of T cells in localized non-small cell lung cancer (TCRdb year 2020). For the wider study: Comparing tumors with uninvolved tumor-adjacent lungs, the study looked at the T cell repertoires of hundreds of patients with early-stage NSCLC. A mean age of around 66 years was recorded for the NSCLC patients, of whom more than 120 were male and about a hundred were female. All 240 or so NSCLC patients in the cohort were treatment-naive and had localized lung tumors that were resected. The paper as a whole reports these results and caveats: Higher blood T cell density associated with longer overall survival, while higher adjacent-lung clonality associated with shorter survival. A median of about 55 of the top 100 tumor clones were detected in paired uninvolved adjacent lung, and some 29 of these tumor clones were also found among the top 100 clones of the paired uninvolved adjacent lung. Because multi-region tumor sequencing was not performed, intratumor heterogeneity could not be ruled out. The highest T cell clonality was observed in uninvolved tumor-adjacent lung, where clonality exceeded that of tumor, suggesting that antigenic responses were more focused in uninvolved tumor-adjacent lung. Because the study design was exploratory, TCR variables were selected using unadjusted p-values without false-discovery rate correction.

V has 4 bases trimmed and J has 6 bases trimmed; junction bases matching no gene number 12. The CDR3 covers 15 residues, taking in both the cysteine and the phenylalanine. Only the CDR3 part of the read is kept: 45 bases, read in frame from the first base. Sequences SEHNR (CDR1) and FQNEAQ (CDR2) are obtained from the germline V gene (reference sequence). The immunoSEQ Assay was used to sequence TCR beta CDR3 regions from DNA. As for the authors' bioinformatics: T cell density was computed as TCR beta template counts normalized to usable DNA estimated by amplifying housekeeping genes. Using the preseqR package, richness was estimated by extrapolating to 120,000 templates for tissue samples and 400,000 templates for PBMC samples. Clonality was defined by subtracting Pielou's evenness from one. Tissue-enriched TCRs were identified by differential abundance testing using productive amino-acid clonotypes, minimum total count 5 and alpha 0.1. The Jaccard Index and the Morisita Overlap Index were used to measure repertoire overlap between compartments. GLIPH grouped TCR beta CDR3s together with public tetramer-defined viral CDR3s, and a viral motif had to include at least three viral sequences and show V-gene enrichment. The clones in this table, taken by TCRdb from immuneACCESS, are in-frame only. Not every clone is retained; where verified, under half of the shortfall comes from an unresolved V gene, and the cause of the rest is unknown. The V and J calls and clone size are taken from that table; D and trimming were inferred from the DNA. This sample comprises about 40,000 clones, 81% of them detected only once. The ten largest clones represent around 7.5% of the sample.

The chain employs TRBV7-9 and TRBJ2-7; 7 bases in the middle match TRBD2. The specimen comprised peripheral blood mononuclear cells, sampled before any cancer treatment. This clonotype was obtained from a male donor older than 55 with stage II lung adenocarcinoma. The DNA sequence is TGTGCCAGCAGCTCCGTCGGGGCGGGAGAAAGCGAGCAGTACTTC. This is translated as CASSSVGAGESEQYF.